This TCR beta chain was identified in a study of T cells in Graves' hyperthyroidism and ophthalmopathy. The overall study: Peripheral blood draws took place at initial diagnosis, ahead of any treatment. Findings of the study overall: Most thyroid clonotypes expanded above 0.001 were also detected in blood.

V trimming: 0 bases; J trimming: 5 bases; junction bases outside the gene matches: 6. This CDR3 comprises 15 residues. Germline-derived CDR1 and CDR2 are LGHDT and YNNKEL (reference sequence). As concerns this clonotype: What it binds is not known.

TCR beta CDR3 sequences were amplified from RNA transcripts. Researchers ran a first-round RT-PCR on the TCR CDR3 using the HTBI primer set. TCRdb analysed the multiplex PCR reads with MiXCR anew, one entry per CDR3 protein. The table shows around 34,000 distinct CDR3 sequences, with around 50% occurring only once. The rearrangement uses TRBV3-1 and TRBJ2-5; 7 bases align to TRBD2. The receptor was derived from a woman between 40 and 50 years old with Graves' ophthalmopathy. What was sequenced was blood. Here the CDR3 DNA reads TGTGCCAGCAGCCAAGATAGGCGGGGGAGGGAGACCCAGTACTTC. Its translation is CASSQDRRGRETQYF.